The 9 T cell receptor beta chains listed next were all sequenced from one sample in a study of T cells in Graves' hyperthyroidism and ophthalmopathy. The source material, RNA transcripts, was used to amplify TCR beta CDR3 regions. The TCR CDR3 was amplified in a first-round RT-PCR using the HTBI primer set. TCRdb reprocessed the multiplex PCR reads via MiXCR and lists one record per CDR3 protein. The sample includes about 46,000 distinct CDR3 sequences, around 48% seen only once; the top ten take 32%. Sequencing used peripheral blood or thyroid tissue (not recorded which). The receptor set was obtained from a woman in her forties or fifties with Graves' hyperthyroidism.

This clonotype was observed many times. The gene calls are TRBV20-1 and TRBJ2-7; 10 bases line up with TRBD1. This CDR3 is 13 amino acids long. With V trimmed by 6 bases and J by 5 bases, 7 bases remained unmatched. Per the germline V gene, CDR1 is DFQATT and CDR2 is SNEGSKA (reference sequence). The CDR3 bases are TGCAGTGCCGAGGGGACAGGGGTCGACGAGCAGTACTTC. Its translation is CSAEGTGVDEQYF.

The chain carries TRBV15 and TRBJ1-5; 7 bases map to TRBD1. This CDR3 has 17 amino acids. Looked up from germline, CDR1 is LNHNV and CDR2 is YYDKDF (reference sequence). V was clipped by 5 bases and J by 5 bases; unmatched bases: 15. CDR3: CATSGALLGQWDQPQHF. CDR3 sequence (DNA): TGTGCCACCAGCGGAGCATTGTTGGGACAGTGGGATCAGCCCCAGCATTTT.

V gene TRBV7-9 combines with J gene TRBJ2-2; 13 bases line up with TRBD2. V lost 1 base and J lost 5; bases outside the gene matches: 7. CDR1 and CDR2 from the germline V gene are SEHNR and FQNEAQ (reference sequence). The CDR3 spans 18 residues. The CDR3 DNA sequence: TGTGCCAGCAGCTTAGAGCCGCCGGGACTAGCGGGGACCGGGGAGCTGTTTTTT. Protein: CASSLEPPGLAGTGELFF.

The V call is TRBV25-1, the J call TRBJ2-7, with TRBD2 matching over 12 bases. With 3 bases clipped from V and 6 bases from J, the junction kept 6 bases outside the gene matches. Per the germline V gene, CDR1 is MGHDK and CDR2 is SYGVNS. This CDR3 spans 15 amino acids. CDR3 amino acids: CASSDPTSGRGEQYF. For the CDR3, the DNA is TGTGCCAGCAGTGACCCGACTAGCGGGAGAGGCGAGCAGTACTTC.

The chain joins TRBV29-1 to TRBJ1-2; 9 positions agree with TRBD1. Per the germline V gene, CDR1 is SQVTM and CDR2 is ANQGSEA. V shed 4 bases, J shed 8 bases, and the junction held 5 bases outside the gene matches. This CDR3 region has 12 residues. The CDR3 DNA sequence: TGCAGCGTTGGGGGGACAGGGTACGGCTACACCTTC. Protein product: CSVGGTGYGYTF.

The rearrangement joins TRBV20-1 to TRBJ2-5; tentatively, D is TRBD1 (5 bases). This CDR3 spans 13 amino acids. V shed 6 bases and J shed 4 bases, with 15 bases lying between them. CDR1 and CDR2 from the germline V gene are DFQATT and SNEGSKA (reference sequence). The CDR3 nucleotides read TGCAGTGCCCAACAGGTCCCCCCAGAGACCCAGTACTTC. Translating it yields CSAQQVPPETQYF.

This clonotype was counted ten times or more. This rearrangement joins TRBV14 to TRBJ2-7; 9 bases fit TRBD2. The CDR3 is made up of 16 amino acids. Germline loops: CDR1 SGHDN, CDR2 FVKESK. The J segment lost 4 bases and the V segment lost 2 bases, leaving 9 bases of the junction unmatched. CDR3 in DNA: TGTGCCAGCAGCCAAACTAGAATAGCGGGAGCGTACGAGCAGTACTTC. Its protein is CASSQTRIAGAYEQYF.

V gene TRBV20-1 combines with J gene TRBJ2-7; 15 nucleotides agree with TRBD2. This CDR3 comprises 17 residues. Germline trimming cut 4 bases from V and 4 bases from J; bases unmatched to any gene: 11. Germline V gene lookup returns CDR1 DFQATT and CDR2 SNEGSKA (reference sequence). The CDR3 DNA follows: TGCAGTGCTATTGCCGGGACTAGCGGGAGGTGGGGTTACGAGCAGTACTTC. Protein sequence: CSAIAGTSGRWGYEQYF.

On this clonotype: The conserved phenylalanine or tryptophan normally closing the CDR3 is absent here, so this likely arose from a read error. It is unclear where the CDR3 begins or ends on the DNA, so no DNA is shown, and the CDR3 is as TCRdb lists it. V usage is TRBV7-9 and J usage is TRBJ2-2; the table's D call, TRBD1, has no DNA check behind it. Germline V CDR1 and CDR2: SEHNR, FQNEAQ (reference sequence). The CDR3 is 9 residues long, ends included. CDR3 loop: CASSTTGTL.